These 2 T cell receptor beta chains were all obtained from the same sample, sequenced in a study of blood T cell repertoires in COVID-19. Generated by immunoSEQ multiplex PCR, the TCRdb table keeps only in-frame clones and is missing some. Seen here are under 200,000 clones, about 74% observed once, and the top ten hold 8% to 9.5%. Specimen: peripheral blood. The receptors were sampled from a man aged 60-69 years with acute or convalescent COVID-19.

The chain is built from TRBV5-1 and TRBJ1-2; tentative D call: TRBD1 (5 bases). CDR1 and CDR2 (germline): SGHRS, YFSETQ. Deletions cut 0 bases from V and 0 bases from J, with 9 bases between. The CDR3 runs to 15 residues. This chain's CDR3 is CASSLGQTSNYGYTF. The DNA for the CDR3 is TGCGCCAGCAGCTTGGGACAGACCTCTAACTATGGCTACACCTTC.

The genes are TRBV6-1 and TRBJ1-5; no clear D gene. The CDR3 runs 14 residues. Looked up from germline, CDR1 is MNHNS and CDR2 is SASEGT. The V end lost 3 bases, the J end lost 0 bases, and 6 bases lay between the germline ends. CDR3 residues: CASSDQHSNQPQHF. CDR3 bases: TGTGCCAGCAGTGACCAACATAGCAATCAGCCCCAGCATTTT.